This T cell receptor (beta chain) was documented in a study of cytomegalovirus exposure and HLA in healthy donors. The CDR3 is made up of 16 amino acids. The germline CDR1 and CDR2 sequences are MDHEN and SYDVKM. J was trimmed by 4 bases and V by 3 bases; bases with no gene match: 5. Study outcomes and limitations: Usually a TCR sequence was rare, but some public TCRs were found in many donors. Cytomegalovirus association was listed for about 170 TCR beta chains. For cytomegalovirus status, the classifier reportedly gave diagnoses with high specificity and sensitivity.

Sampled while nominally healthy, donors likely had unrecorded immune exposures. This clone was detected once. Its antigen is unknown. Primers included in the PCR were 60 Vbeta and 13 Jbeta primers. Sequencing was performed with immunoSEQ multiplex PCR; in TCRdb, only in-frame clones are kept and a portion is missing. The sample includes around 150,000 clones, roughly 80% of them seen just once. The sequenced sample consisted of PBMCs. The receptor comes from a male donor in good health and CMV-seronegative. V and J are TRBV28 and TRBJ2-5, with 13 positions matching TRBD2. CDR3 in amino acids: CASSLGGLAGVETQYF. CDR3 nucleotides: TGTGCCAGCAGTTTGGGCGGACTAGCGGGAGTAGAGACCCAGTACTTC. The complete variable domain, with remaining parts taken from reference TRBV28 and TRBJ2-5, reads DVKVTQSSRYLVKRTGEKVFLECVQDMDHENMFWYRQDPGLGLRLIYFSYDVKMKEKGDIPEGYSVSREKKERFSLILESASTNQTSMYLCASSLGGLAGVETQYFGPGTRLLVL.